A single sample gave rise to the 23 T cell receptor beta chains below, sequenced in a study of glioma-infiltrating T cells after dendritic cell vaccination. TCRdb's table, derived via immunoSEQ multiplex PCR, lists solely in-frame clones and lacks some. The sample carries fewer than 85,000 clones, approximately 80% recorded once. Sequencing was performed on blood, taken before dendritic cell vaccination. The receptors originated from a human donor with glioblastoma.

The V and J genes are TRBV5-6 and TRBJ2-1, with TRBD2 matching over 16 bases. V lost 4 bases and J lost 9; bases outside the gene matches: 7. This CDR3 has 16 residues. CDR1 is SGHDT, CDR2 YYEEEE, per germline. The CDR3 DNA is TGTGCCAGCAGCGCCGGGACTAGCGGGAGGGCCCGTGAGCAGTTCTTC. Encoded protein: CASSAGTSGRAREQFF.

The rearrangement uses TRBV6-1 and TRBJ1-1; TRBD1 matches at 7 bases. Germline loops: CDR1 MNHNS, CDR2 SASEGT. The CDR3 is 13 residues long. V shed 8 bases, J shed 1 base, and the junction held 4 bases outside the gene matches. The CDR3 loop reads CASPGQENTEAFF. The CDR3 DNA follows: TGTGCCAGCCCAGGACAGGAGAACACTGAAGCTTTCTTT.

In this sample, this clone turned up many times. The CDR3 spells CATSRDAGLIQETQYF. The CDR3 DNA follows: TGTGCCACCAGCAGGGATGCGGGACTAATACAAGAGACCCAGTACTTC. The V gene is TRBV15, the J gene TRBJ2-5, with 7 bases that match TRBD2. CDR3 length equals 16 residues. V lost 3 bases, J lost 2 bases, and 9 bases stayed unmatched. Looked up from germline, CDR1 is LNHNV and CDR2 is YYDKDF (reference sequence).

Comments on this clone: A junction boundary mismatches the germline segment, possibly from a read error. The chain uses TRBV29-1 and TRBJ2-3; 9 bases align to TRBD2. Germline V gives CDR1 SQVTM, CDR2 ANQGSEA. The CDR3 runs to 15 residues. The CDR3 DNA is TGCAGCGTCGAAGGTCTAGCGGGGAACACAGATACGCAGTATTTT. Its protein is CSVEGLAGNTDTQYF.

This clone was observed a single time. The rearrangement joins TRBV30 to TRBJ2-2; 13 nucleotides match TRBD2. CDR3 length: 15 residues. Germline V gives CDR1 GTSNPN, CDR2 SVGIG (reference sequence). V lost 3 bases and J lost 4; bases outside the gene matches: 2. The CDR3 DNA reads TGTGCCTGGAGGGGACTAGCGGGAAGCACCGGGGAGCTGTTTTTT. This translates into CAWRGLAGSTGELFF.

Only a few counts were recorded for this clone. The chain employs TRBV9 and TRBJ1-2, with TRBD1 identical over 7 bases. V trimming: 1 base; J trimming: 5 bases; junction bases outside the gene matches: 5. Looked up from germline, CDR1 is SGDLS and CDR2 is YYNGEE. This CDR3 is built from 14 residues. The CDR3 is CASSVRDREYGYTF. The CDR3 DNA is TGTGCCAGCAGCGTAAGAGACAGGGAATATGGCTACACCTTC.

The chain is built from TRBV2 and TRBJ2-5; TRBD1 might be the D (6 bases). Germline assignment: CDR1 SNHLY and CDR2 FYNNEI. Trimming pared 2 bases from V and 1 base from J, leaving 17 bases between. There are 17 residues in the CDR3. CDR3 sequence (DNA): TGTGCCAGCAGTGAATTCCTGGGGGCCGGAGGCCAAGAGACCCAGTACTTC. Translating gives CASSEFLGAGGQETQYF.

The chain employs TRBV21-1 and TRBJ1-5; the D call TRBD1 from the table was never checked on the DNA. TRBV21-1 is a listed pseudogene. The CDR3 has 19 amino acids. Here the CDR3 reads CASSKLNLRDSSVNQPQHF. The CDR3 DNA reads as TGTGCCAGCAGCAAACTTAACCTGCGGGACAGCAGCGTCAATCAGCCCCAGCATTTT.

V is TRBV19 and J is TRBJ2-5; TRBD2 might be the D (5 bases). This CDR3 is built from 13 residues. The ends were cut back, 7 bases at V and 1 base at J, with 10 bases in the middle. Per germline, CDR1 LNHDA and CDR2 SQIVND (reference sequence). The CDR3 region has the DNA TGTGCCAGTACGGGGTCAGCCCAAGAGACCCAGTACTTC. Amino acids: CASTGSAQETQYF.

In this sample, this clone turned up once. The gene calls are TRBV2 and TRBJ2-2; TRBD2 agrees at 13 bases. Germline assignment: CDR1 SNHLY and CDR2 FYNNEI. V gave up 7 bases and J gave up 1 base; unmatched junction bases: 9. The CDR3 loop spans 18 amino acids. CDR3 DNA sequence: TGTGCCAGCACCCCGCGGGGACTAGCGGGATTGAACACCGGGGAGCTGTTTTTT. It specifies CASTPRGLAGLNTGELFF.

The chain carries TRBV5-1 and TRBJ2-1, with 9 bases lining up with TRBD1. From germline, CDR1 is SGHRS and CDR2 YFSETQ. The CDR3 length is 14 residues. Unmatched junction bases numbered 5, after V lost 7 bases and J lost 3 bases. The CDR3 spells CASGGQGYYNEQFF. The CDR3 coding sequence is TGCGCCAGCGGGGGACAGGGATACTACAATGAGCAGTTCTTC.

The chain recombines TRBV19 with TRBJ2-5; D may be TRBD1 (6 bases). The J call is doubtful: the DNA matches TRBJ2-7 better. This CDR3 region has 15 residues. Germline lookup yields CDR1 LNHDA and CDR2 SQIVND (reference sequence). CDR3 in DNA: TGTGCCAGTAGTATCGGTACAGGGCCCTACTACGAGCAGTACTTC. Its protein is CASSIGTGPYYEQYF.

The rearrangement uses TRBV5-6 and TRBJ1-2, with D tentatively TRBD1 (6 bases). Germline V gene data show CDR1 as SGHDT and CDR2 as YYEEEE. Between the trimmed V and J ends, which lost 3 bases and 2 bases, there was a span of 23 bases. This CDR3 spans 18 amino acids. The DNA for the CDR3 is TGTGCCAGCAGCTGGGGGGGGGACATAATTGGTCCCAACTATGGCTACACCTTC. This gives the protein CASSWGGDIIGPNYGYTF.

V and J are TRBV5-6 and TRBJ2-1; tentatively, D is TRBD2 (6 bases). Germline V gives CDR1 SGHDT, CDR2 YYEEEE. With 0 bases removed from V and 1 base from J, the gap between germline ends came to 14 bases. This CDR3 has 17 amino acids. CDR3 in DNA: TGTGCCAGCAGCTTGGTAACTCTTCGGGGGTCCTACAATGAGCAGTTCTTC. Amino acid sequence: CASSLVTLRGSYNEQFF.

The genes are TRBV7-9 and TRBJ2-7, with 7 bases aligning to TRBD1. The ends lost 4 bases at V and 6 bases at J; junction bases unmatched: 3. The CDR3 extends over 12 amino acids. From germline, CDR1 is SEHNR and CDR2 FQNEAQ (reference sequence). The CDR3 loop reads CASSSTGPEQYV. CDR3 DNA sequence: TGTGCCAGCAGCTCGACAGGGCCCGAGCAGTACGTC.

The rearrangement joins TRBV7-2 to TRBJ2-7, with D unclear. Trimming took 4 bases from V and 4 from J, leaving 8 bases between them. Germline V gene sequence: CDR1 SGHTA, CDR2 FQGNSA. CDR3 length: 12 amino acids. The CDR3 region has the DNA TGTGCCAGCAGCTACAGCCTTTACGAGCAGTACTTC. Its protein is CASSYSLYEQYF.

This sequence joins TRBV19 and TRBJ2-7, with 9 bases identical to TRBD2. Germline loops: CDR1 LNHDA, CDR2 SQIVND (reference sequence). This CDR3 comprises 13 residues. J gave up 4 bases and V 8 bases, and 6 bases lay outside the gene matches. In DNA form, the CDR3 reads TGTGCCAGTTCCGGGACTAGCAGATACGAGCAGTACGTC. Protein product: CASSGTSRYEQYV.

The rearrangement links TRBV20-1 to TRBJ1-5, with D unresolved. This CDR3 comprises 11 residues. V was pared by 4 bases and J by 5 bases, with 6 bases between. Germline V gene data show CDR1 as DFQATT and CDR2 as SNEGSKA (reference sequence). The CDR3 DNA is TGCAGTGCTAAAGGAGATCAGCCCCAGCATTTT. This codes for CSAKGDQPQHF.

The gene calls are TRBV5-1 and TRBJ2-5, with D possibly TRBD1 on 6 matching bases. V was clipped by 5 bases and J by 1 base, with 6 bases between them. From germline, CDR1 is SGHRS and CDR2 YFSETQ. The CDR3 covers 12 residues. The chain's CDR3 is CASRDSQETQYF. The DNA for the CDR3 is TGCGCCAGCAGGGACAGCCAAGAGACCCAGTACTTC.

The V gene is TRBV5-1, the J gene TRBJ2-7, with TRBD1 identical over 9 bases. The V segment lost 0 bases and the J segment 6 bases; nucleotides outside the gene matches: 7. The CDR3 is 15 amino acids. Germline loops: CDR1 SGHRS, CDR2 YFSETQ. The CDR3 spells CASSLDGGQGAEQYF. CDR3 bases: TGCGCCAGCAGCTTGGATGGGGGACAGGGAGCCGAGCAGTACTTC.

This clone was seen only once. This chain uses TRBV18 with TRBJ2-3, with TRBD1 matching 9 bases. After removal of 6 bases from V and 2 bases from J, the junction contained 6 bases not matched to a gene. CDR1 is KGHSH, CDR2 LQKENI, per germline. The CDR3 consists of 15 residues. CDR3 nucleotides: TGTGCCAGCTCCCTACAGGGGGCCCTCACAGATACGCAGTATTTT. Its protein product is CASSLQGALTDTQYF.

The chain joins TRBV19 to TRBJ1-6; maybe TRBD1 (6 bases). The germline V gene encodes CDR1 LNHDA and CDR2 SQIVND (reference sequence). The CDR3 runs to 16 residues. The V and J ends lost 3 bases and 7 bases respectively, with 16 bases between them. In nucleotides, the CDR3 is TGTGCCAGTAGTATTGTTTCTCGGGGGGCGAATTCACCCCTCCACTTT. Translated: CASSIVSRGANSPLHF.

This rearrangement joins TRBV6-1 to TRBJ1-3, with no clear D. This CDR3 is 15 amino acids long. CDR1 and CDR2 from the germline V gene are MNHNS and SASEGT. V gave up 4 bases and J gave up 0 bases, with 10 bases separating them. DNA of the CDR3: TGTGCCAGCAGTGGGGAGGTGCACTCTGGAAACACCATATATTTT. Amino acids: CASSGEVHSGNTIYF.